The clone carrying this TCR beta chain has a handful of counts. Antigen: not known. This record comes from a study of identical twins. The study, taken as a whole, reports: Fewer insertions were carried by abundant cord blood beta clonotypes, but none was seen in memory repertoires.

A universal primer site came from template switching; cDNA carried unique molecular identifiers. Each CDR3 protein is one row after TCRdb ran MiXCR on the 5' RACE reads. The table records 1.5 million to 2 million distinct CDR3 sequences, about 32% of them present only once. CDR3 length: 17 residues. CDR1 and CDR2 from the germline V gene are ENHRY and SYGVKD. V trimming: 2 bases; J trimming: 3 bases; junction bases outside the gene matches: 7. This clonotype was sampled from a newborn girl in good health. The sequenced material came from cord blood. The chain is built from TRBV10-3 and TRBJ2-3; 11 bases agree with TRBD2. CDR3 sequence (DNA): TGTGCCATCAGTGAGGAAAGAAGGACTAGCGGGACAGATACGCAGTATTTT. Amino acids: CAISEERRTSGTDTQYF.